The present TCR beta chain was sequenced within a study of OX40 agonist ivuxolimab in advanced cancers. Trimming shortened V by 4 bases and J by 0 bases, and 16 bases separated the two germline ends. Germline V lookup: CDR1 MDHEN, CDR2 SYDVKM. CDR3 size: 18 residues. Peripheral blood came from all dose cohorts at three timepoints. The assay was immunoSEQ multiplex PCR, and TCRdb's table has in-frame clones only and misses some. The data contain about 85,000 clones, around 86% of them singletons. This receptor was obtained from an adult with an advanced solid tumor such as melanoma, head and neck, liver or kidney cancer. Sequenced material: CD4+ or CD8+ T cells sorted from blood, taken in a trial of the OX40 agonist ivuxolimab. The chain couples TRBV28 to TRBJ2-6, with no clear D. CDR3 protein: CASSSGSKTSSGANVLTF. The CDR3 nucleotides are TGTGCCAGCAGTTCCGGGTCCAAAACGTCCTCTGGGGCCAACGTCCTGACTTTC.